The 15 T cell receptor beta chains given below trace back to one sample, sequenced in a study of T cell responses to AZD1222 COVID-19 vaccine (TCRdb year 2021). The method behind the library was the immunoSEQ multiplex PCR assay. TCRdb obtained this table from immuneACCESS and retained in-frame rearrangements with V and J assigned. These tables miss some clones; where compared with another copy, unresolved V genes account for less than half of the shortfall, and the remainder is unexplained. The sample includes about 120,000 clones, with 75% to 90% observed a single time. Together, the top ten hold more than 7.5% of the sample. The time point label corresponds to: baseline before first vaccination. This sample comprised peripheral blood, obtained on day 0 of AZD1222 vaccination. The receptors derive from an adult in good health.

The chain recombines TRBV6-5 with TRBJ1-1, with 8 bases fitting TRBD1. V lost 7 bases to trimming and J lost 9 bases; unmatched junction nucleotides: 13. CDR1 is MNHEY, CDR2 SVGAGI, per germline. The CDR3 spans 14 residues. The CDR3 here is CASTTQNRGGQAFF. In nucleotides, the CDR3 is TGTGCCAGCACCACCCAAAACAGGGGGGGACAAGCTTTCTTT.

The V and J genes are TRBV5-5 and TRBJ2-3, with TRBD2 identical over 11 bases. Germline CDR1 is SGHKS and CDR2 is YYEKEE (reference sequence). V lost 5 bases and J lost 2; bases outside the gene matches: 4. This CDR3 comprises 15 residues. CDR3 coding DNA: TGTGCCAGCAGTACGGGACTAGCGGTCACAGATACGCAGTATTTT. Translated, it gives CASSTGLAVTDTQYF.

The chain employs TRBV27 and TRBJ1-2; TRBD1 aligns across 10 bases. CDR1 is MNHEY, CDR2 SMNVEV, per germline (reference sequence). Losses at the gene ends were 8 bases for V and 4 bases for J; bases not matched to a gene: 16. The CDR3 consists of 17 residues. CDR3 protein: CASAVAGTGVYIYGYTF. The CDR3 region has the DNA TGTGCCAGCGCTGTAGCCGGGACAGGGGTCTACATCTATGGCTACACCTTC.

Here the CDR3 reads CATSSRRGPTDTQYF. The CDR3 DNA reads as TGTGCCACCAGCAGCCGGAGGGGACCCACAGATACGCAGTATTTT. The chain combines TRBV15 with TRBJ2-3, with D possibly being TRBD2 (6 bases). Trimming left V 3 bases short and J 2 bases short, with 12 bases between. Per the germline V gene, CDR1 is LNHNV and CDR2 is YYDKDF (reference sequence). The CDR3 loop spans 15 amino acids.

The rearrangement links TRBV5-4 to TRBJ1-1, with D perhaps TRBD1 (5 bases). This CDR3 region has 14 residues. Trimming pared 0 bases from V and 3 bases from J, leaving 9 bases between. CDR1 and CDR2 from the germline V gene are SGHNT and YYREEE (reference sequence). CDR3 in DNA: TGTGCCAGCAGCTTGGCCCTAGGGGACACTGAAGCTTTCTTT. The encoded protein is CASSLALGDTEAFF.

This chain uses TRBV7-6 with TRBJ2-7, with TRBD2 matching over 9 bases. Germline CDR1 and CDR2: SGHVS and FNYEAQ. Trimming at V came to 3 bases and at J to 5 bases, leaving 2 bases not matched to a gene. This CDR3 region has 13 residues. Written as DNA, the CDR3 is TGTGCCAGCAGCTTTAGCGGGAGAAACGAGCAGTACTTC. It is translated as CASSFSGRNEQYF.

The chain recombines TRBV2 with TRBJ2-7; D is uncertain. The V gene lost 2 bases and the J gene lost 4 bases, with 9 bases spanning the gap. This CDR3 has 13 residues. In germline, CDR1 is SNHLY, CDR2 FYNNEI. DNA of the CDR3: TGTGCCAGCAGTGAATTTTTGGAATACGAGCAGTACTTC. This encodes CASSEFLEYEQYF.

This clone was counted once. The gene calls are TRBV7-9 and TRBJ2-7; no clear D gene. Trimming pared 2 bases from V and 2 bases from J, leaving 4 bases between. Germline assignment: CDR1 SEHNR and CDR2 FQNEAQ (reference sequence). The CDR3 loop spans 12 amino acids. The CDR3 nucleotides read TGTGCCAGCAGCTTAATCGCCTACGAGCAGTACTTC. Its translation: CASSLIAYEQYF.

The chain's CDR3 is CASLGRAWGEQYF. DNA for the CDR3: TGTGCCAGCTTGGGGAGGGCCTGGGGCGAGCAGTACTTC. This chain connects TRBV12-3 or TRBV12-4 to TRBJ2-7; 7 bases are a match to TRBD2. CDR3 length: 13 amino acids. V was pared by 8 bases and J by 6 bases, with 10 bases of the junction left unmatched.

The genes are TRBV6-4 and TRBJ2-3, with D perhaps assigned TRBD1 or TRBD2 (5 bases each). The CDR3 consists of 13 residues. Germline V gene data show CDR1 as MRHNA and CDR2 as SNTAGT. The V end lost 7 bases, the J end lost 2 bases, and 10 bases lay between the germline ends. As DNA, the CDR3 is TGTGCCAGCATGGGACCCAACACAGATACGCAGTATTTT. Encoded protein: CASMGPNTDTQYF.

The CDR3 reads CASSLLAGQETQYF. In nucleotides, the CDR3 is TGTGCCAGCAGCCTGTTAGCCGGACAAGAGACCCAGTACTTC. The chain uses TRBV7-6 and TRBJ2-5, with D hard to call. The germline CDR1 and CDR2 sequences are SGHVS and FNYEAQ. V lost 5 bases to trimming and J lost 2 bases, with 12 bases between them. The CDR3 consists of 14 residues.

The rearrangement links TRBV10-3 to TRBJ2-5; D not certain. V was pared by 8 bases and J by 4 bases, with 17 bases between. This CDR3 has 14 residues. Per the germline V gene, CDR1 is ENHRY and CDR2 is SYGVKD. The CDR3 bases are TGTGCCATCGCTGGGTCACCCGGGTTAGAGACCCAGTACTTC. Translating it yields CAIAGSPGLETQYF.

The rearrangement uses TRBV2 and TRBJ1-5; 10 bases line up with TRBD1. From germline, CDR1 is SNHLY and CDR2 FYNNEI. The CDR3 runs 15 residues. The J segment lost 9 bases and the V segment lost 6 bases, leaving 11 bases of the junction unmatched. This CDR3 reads CASSTGTGAISPQHF. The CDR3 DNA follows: TGTGCCAGCAGCACCGGGACAGGGGCAATATCGCCCCAGCATTTT.

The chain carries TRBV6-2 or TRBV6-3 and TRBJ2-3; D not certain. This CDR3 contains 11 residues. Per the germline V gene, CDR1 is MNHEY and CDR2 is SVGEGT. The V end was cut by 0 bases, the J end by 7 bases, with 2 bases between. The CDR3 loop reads CASSYSNTQYF. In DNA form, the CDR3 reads TGTGCCAGCAGTTACTCGAATACGCAGTATTTT.

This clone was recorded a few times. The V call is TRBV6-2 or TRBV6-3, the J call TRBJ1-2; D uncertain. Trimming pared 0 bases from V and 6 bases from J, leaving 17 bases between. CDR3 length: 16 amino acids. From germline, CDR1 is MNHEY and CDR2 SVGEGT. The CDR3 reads CASSYSLPRLPDGYTF. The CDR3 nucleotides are TGTGCCAGCAGTTACTCGTTACCGCGGCTACCTGATGGCTACACCTTC.